These 29 T cell receptor beta chains share one sample of origin, sequenced in a study of blood T cell repertoires in COVID-19. Data came from immunoSEQ multiplex PCR; TCRdb stores just in-frame clones and leaves some out. The data contain approximately 25,000 clones, roughly 74% of them singletons. Sequencing was carried out using peripheral blood. Receptor source: a man aged 50 or older with COVID-19, enrolled during active disease.

V usage is TRBV4-1 and J usage is TRBJ2-1; possibly TRBD1 for D (6 bases). The CDR3 consists of 16 residues. V lost 4 bases to trimming and J lost 7 bases, with 20 bases between them. The V gene's germline CDR1 is MGHRA and CDR2 YSYEKL. CDR3 region: CASSPRGSVARNEQFF. CDR3 in DNA: TGCGCCAGCAGCCCCAGGGGTTCGGTAGCGAGGAATGAGCAGTTCTTC.

The chain joins TRBV27 to TRBJ1-2, with D unresolved. Per germline, CDR1 MNHEY and CDR2 SMNVEV (reference sequence). V lost 4 bases to trimming and J lost 4 bases, with 10 bases between them. This CDR3 has 13 residues. CDR3 in DNA: TGTGCCAGCAGTTATTCGACGGGCTATGGCTACACCTTC. Translation gives CASSYSTGYGYTF.

The chain carries TRBV9 and TRBJ1-4; TRBD1 matches 7 bases. Trimming cost V 3 bases and J 8 bases; bases outside gene matches: 13. From germline, CDR1 is SGDLS and CDR2 YYNGEE. This CDR3 has 16 amino acids. The CDR3 region is CASSASLGGGAEKLFF. The CDR3 DNA follows: TGTGCCAGCAGCGCCTCCCTAGGGGGCGGGGCGGAAAAACTGTTTTTT.

This clone was detected once. V gene TRBV7-9 combines with J gene TRBJ1-1; 7 bases line up with TRBD1. Germline values: CDR1 SEHNR, CDR2 FQNEAQ (reference sequence). With V trimmed by 5 bases and J by 10 bases, 4 bases remained unmatched. The CDR3 spans 11 residues. CDR3 sequence (DNA): TGTGCCAGCAGCGCCGACAGGGTAGCTTTCTTT. It is translated as CASSADRVAFF.

The J gene is TRBJ1-2, the V gene TRBV24-1; D gene ambiguous. CDR3 length equals 11 residues. Trimming removed 5 bases from V and 4 bases from J, with 4 bases in between. CDR1 is KGHDR, CDR2 SFDVKD, per germline. CDR3 residues: CATSAGYGYTF. The CDR3 region has the DNA TGTGCCACCAGTGCCGGCTATGGCTACACCTTC.

The chain joins TRBV5-1 to TRBJ1-1; 11 nucleotides match TRBD1. The trim removed 4 bases at V and 4 bases at J, leaving 3 bases unmatched. CDR1 is SGHRS, CDR2 YFSETQ, per germline. The CDR3 is 14 residues long. CDR3 nucleotide sequence: TGCGCCAGCAGCCGGACAGGGGGCATCACTGAAGCTTTCTTT. Its translation is CASSRTGGITEAFF.

The chain carries TRBV5-1 and TRBJ2-2; weak D call: TRBD1 (6 bases). Trimming cost V 7 bases and J 1 base, with 11 bases left between them. The germline V gene encodes CDR1 SGHRS and CDR2 YFSETQ. The CDR3 is 14 residues long. The CDR3 here is CASGLGGNTGELFF. The CDR3 bases are TGCGCCAGCGGATTAGGGGGGAACACCGGGGAGCTGTTTTTT.

The CDR3 region has the DNA TGTGCCACCAGTGATTCTACCAGGGGCCATGAAAAACTGTTTTTT. Its protein is CATSDSTRGHEKLFF. The chain links TRBV24-1 to TRBJ1-4; D may be TRBD1 (6 bases). The germline V gene has CDR1 KGHDR and CDR2 SFDVKD. The CDR3 consists of 15 residues. The V end lost 2 bases, the J end lost 6 bases, and 12 bases lay between the germline ends.

The chain couples TRBV18 to TRBJ1-5, with D uncertain. The CDR3 covers 13 residues. V lost 2 bases and J lost 4, with 6 bases in between. The germline V gene has CDR1 KGHSH and CDR2 LQKENI. CDR3 nucleotide sequence: TGTGCCAGCTCACCATCGACAAATCAGCCCCAGCATTTT. It is translated as CASSPSTNQPQHF.

The CDR3 reads CASSYRGSQPQHF. As DNA, the CDR3 is TGTGCCAGCAGTTACCGGGGATCTCAGCCCCAGCATTTT. This chain joins TRBV6-5 and TRBJ1-5; D gene ambiguous. Deletions cut 2 bases from V and 6 bases from J, with 8 bases between. Germline CDR1 is MNHEY and CDR2 is SVGAGI. The CDR3 runs 13 residues.

This clone was observed a few times. This chain joins TRBV28 and TRBJ1-2; TRBD1 aligns across 9 bases. V shed 7 bases and J 3 bases; nucleotides not matched to a gene: 6. The germline gives CDR1 MDHEN, CDR2 SYDVKM. This CDR3 has 14 amino acids. The CDR3 sequence: CASNRQGEDYGYTF. Written as DNA, the CDR3 is TGTGCCAGCAATAGACAGGGGGAGGACTATGGCTACACCTTC.

This clone was counted a few times. The chain links TRBV7-9 to TRBJ2-7; D is ambiguous. CDR3 length equals 14 residues. Germline V CDR1 and CDR2: SEHNR, FQNEAQ (reference sequence). The V and J ends lost 5 bases and 2 bases respectively, with 13 bases between them. The CDR3 protein is CASSLSGDPYEQYF. Written as DNA, the CDR3 is TGTGCCAGCAGCCTATCAGGTGATCCCTACGAGCAGTACTTC.

The rearrangement links TRBV28 to TRBJ1-2; D not certain. Trimming removed 7 bases from V and 4 bases from J, with 19 bases in between. The CDR3 has 15 residues. The V gene's germline CDR1 is MDHEN and CDR2 SYDVKM. The CDR3 is CASKDERATIYGYTF. CDR3 coding DNA: TGTGCCAGCAAGGATGAGAGGGCTACTATCTATGGCTACACCTTC.

This chain links TRBV30 with TRBJ1-2, with D maybe TRBD1 (5 bases). Germline assignment: CDR1 GTSNPN and CDR2 SVGIG (reference sequence). V was shortened by 2 bases and J by 6 bases, with 10 bases between the two germline ends. The CDR3 has 12 amino acids. The CDR3 sequence is CAWSRGNNGYTF. The CDR3 bases are TGTGCCTGGAGTCGGGGGAACAATGGCTACACCTTC.

The chain links TRBV28 to TRBJ1-4, with TRBD1 matching 10 bases. Germline lookup yields CDR1 MDHEN and CDR2 SYDVKM. V trimming: 2 bases; J trimming: 7 bases; junction bases outside the gene matches: 4. CDR3 length: 15 amino acids. Here the CDR3 reads CASSLATGGSEKLFF. The CDR3 DNA follows: TGTGCCAGCAGTTTAGCGACAGGGGGCAGTGAAAAACTGTTTTTT. The full variable domain, its missing parts supplied by reference TRBV28 and TRBJ1-4, is DVKVTQSSRYLVKRTGEKVFLECVQDMDHENMFWYRQDPGLGLRLIYFSYDVKMKEKGDIPEGYSVSREKKERFSLILESASTNQTSMYLCASSLATGGSEKLFFGSGTQLSVL.

CDR3: CASSPTGTSGFREQFF. Here the CDR3 DNA reads TGTGCCAGCTCACCAACCGGGACTAGCGGGTTTCGTGAGCAGTTCTTC. The chain couples TRBV18 to TRBJ2-1, with TRBD2 identical over 12 bases. The CDR3 sequence is 16 residues long. Germline V gene sequence: CDR1 KGHSH, CDR2 LQKENI. Trimming at V came to 2 bases and at J to 9 bases, leaving 8 bases not matched to a gene.

This clone was seen just once. The rearrangement joins TRBV6-5 to TRBJ1-1, with D possibly TRBD1 on 5 matching bases. Deletions cut 10 bases from V and 4 bases from J, with 19 bases between. In germline, CDR1 is MNHEY, CDR2 SVGAGI. The CDR3 contains 14 residues. CDR3 in amino acids: CANSGGVIGTEAFF. CDR3 DNA sequence: TGTGCCAACAGCGGGGGGGTGATTGGCACTGAAGCTTTCTTT.

This rearrangement joins TRBV3-1 (or the pseudogene TRBV3-2) to TRBJ1-3; D call uncertain. Germline-derived CDR1 and CDR2 are LGHDT and YNNKEL (reference sequence). V lost 3 bases to trimming and J lost 0 bases, with 12 bases between them. The CDR3 sequence is 16 residues long. The CDR3 region is CASSQAGSRSGNTIYF. The CDR3 DNA reads as TGTGCCAGCAGCCAGGCCGGGTCCCGCTCTGGAAACACCATATATTTT.

The chain combines TRBV4-1 with TRBJ2-2; 12 bases align to TRBD2. V was clipped by 1 base and J by 7 bases; unmatched bases: 7. CDR1 and CDR2 (germline): MGHRA, YSYEKL. CDR3 length equals 17 residues. CDR3 nucleotide sequence: TGCGCCAGCAGCCAAGGAAGGACTAGCGGGAAGAGCGGGGAGCTGTTTTTT. Its protein is CASSQGRTSGKSGELFF.

This clone has just a few counts. The chain combines TRBV5-1 with TRBJ1-5; 8 bases are a match to TRBD1. J gave up 6 bases and V 0 bases, and 8 bases lay outside the gene matches. Per the germline V gene, CDR1 is SGHRS and CDR2 is YFSETQ. The CDR3 is made up of 16 amino acids. CDR3 sequence: CASSLGAGGEGQPQHF. As DNA, the CDR3 is TGCGCCAGCAGCTTGGGGGCAGGGGGCGAAGGTCAGCCCCAGCATTTT.

This chain connects TRBV24-1 to TRBJ2-1; tentatively, D is TRBD2 (6 bases). CDR1 and CDR2 (germline): KGHDR, SFDVKD. V lost 10 bases and J lost 5, with 11 bases in between. The CDR3 is made up of 12 amino acids. This chain's CDR3 is CATAGNNNEQFF. In DNA, the CDR3 is TGTGCCACTGCGGGGAACAACAATGAGCAGTTCTTC.

The J gene is TRBJ2-1, the V gene TRBV7-9, with 14 positions matching TRBD2. There are 19 residues in the CDR3. With V trimmed by 2 bases and J by 5 bases, 11 bases remained unmatched. CDR1 and CDR2 (germline): SEHNR, FQNEAQ (reference sequence). CDR3 amino acids: CASSLPPGLAGGVNNEQFF. The CDR3 DNA reads TGTGCCAGCAGCTTACCCCCCGGACTAGCGGGAGGTGTGAACAATGAGCAGTTCTTC.

This clone has only a few counts. V gene TRBV29-1 combines with J gene TRBJ1-5, with D perhaps matching TRBD1 (6 bases). CDR1 and CDR2 from the germline V gene are SQVTM and ANQGSEA. This CDR3 has 14 amino acids. Trimming removed 4 bases from V and 6 bases from J, with 16 bases in between. CDR3 residues: CSVVVTGVGQPQHF. The CDR3 DNA is TGCAGCGTTGTTGTGACAGGCGTCGGTCAGCCCCAGCATTTT.

This clone was picked up one time. The V and J genes are TRBV23-1 and TRBJ2-3; tentatively, D is TRBD1 (5 bases). TRBV23-1 is identified as an open reading frame with a role that is uncertain. There are 17 residues in the CDR3. Trimming left V 6 bases short and J 7 bases short, with 26 bases between. CDR3 in DNA: TGCGCCAGCAGCCCAAGTCAAAGCAGGGCAGCACAAAATACGCAGTATTTT. Protein product: CASSPSQSRAAQNTQYF.

V is TRBV7-3 and J is TRBJ2-7; TRBD2 matches 12 bases. Germline V gene sequence: CDR1 SGHTA, CDR2 FQGTGA. With 1 base clipped from V and 3 bases from J, the junction kept 7 bases outside the gene matches. This CDR3 contains 17 residues. The CDR3 reads CASSLKGGLAGNYEQYF. DNA for the CDR3: TGTGCCAGCAGCTTAAAGGGTGGACTAGCGGGAAACTACGAGCAGTACTTC.

This clone was seen a few times. The chain recombines TRBV12-3 or TRBV12-4 with TRBJ1-1; 8 bases match TRBD1. The V gene end was trimmed by 6 bases and the J gene end by 10 bases; junction bases not matched to a gene: 7. This CDR3 is built from 12 residues. For the CDR3, the DNA is TGTGCCAGCAGCATGACAGGGGTTGTAGCTTTCTTT. This codes for CASSMTGVVAFF.

The chain carries TRBV5-6 and TRBJ2-3; 9 bases align to TRBD2. V was pared by 1 base and J by 0 bases, with 6 bases of the junction left unmatched. Germline CDR1 SGHDT, CDR2 YYEEEE. The CDR3 length is 17 residues. CDR3 protein: CASSLPGTSWSTDTQYF. The CDR3, as DNA: TGTGCCAGCAGCTTGCCTGGGACTAGCTGGAGCACAGATACGCAGTATTTT. The entire variable domain, with the rest obtained from reference TRBV5-6 and TRBJ2-3, is as follows: DAGVTQSPTHLIKTRGQQVTLRCSPKSGHDTVSWYQQALGQGPQFIFQYYEEEERQRGNFPDRFSGHQFPNYSSELNVNALLLGDSALYLCASSLPGTSWSTDTQYFGPGTRLTVL.

This chain connects TRBV6-6 to TRBJ1-4, with a tentative D call TRBD1 (6 bases). The V gene's germline CDR1 is MNHNY and CDR2 SVGAGI (reference sequence). The CDR3 spans 13 residues. Trimming pared 5 bases from V and 8 bases from J, leaving 12 bases between. The CDR3 is CASSPSGDEKLFF. The CDR3, as DNA: TGTGCCAGCAGTCCCTCAGGGGACGAAAAACTGTTTTTT.

V usage is TRBV5-4 and J usage is TRBJ2-1, with a possible D match to TRBD1 (6 bases). Trimming took off 2 bases at V and 10 bases at J, with 19 bases between the two ends. This CDR3 is 15 amino acids long. The germline CDR1 and CDR2 sequences are SGHNT and YYREEE (reference sequence). The DNA for the CDR3 is TGTGCCAGCAGCTTCAGGGCTGGCAGGGGTAGGGAGCAGTTCTTC. Residues: CASSFRAGRGREQFF. Looking up the rest from reference TRBV5-4 and TRBJ2-1 gives the full variable domain: ETGVTQSPTHLIKTRGQQVTLRCSSQSGHNTVSWYQQALGQGPQFIFQYYREEENGRGNFPPRFSGLQFPNYSSELNVNALELDDSALYLCASSFRAGRGREQFFGPGTRLTVL.